This T cell receptor beta chain was recorded in a study of blood T cell repertoires in COVID-19. Using immunoSEQ multiplex PCR, the repertoire was profiled, and TCRdb retains in-frame clones only, with some absent. This table has approximately 150,000 clones, 90% to 95% appearing once. The CDR3 is 15 residues long. The V and J ends lost 2 bases and 7 bases, in that order; junction bases with no gene match: 8. Per germline, CDR1 SGHTA and CDR2 FQGTGA. The sample taken for sequencing was peripheral blood. The gene calls are TRBV7-3 and TRBJ2-3, with 8 positions matching TRBD2. The receptor was derived from a woman in her sixties or seventies with COVID-19, enrolled during active disease. In DNA form, the CDR3 reads TGTGCCAGCAGCTTAGGTGGCGGGGGGTTGAATACGCAGTATTTT. Translated, it gives CASSLGGGGLNTQYF.